Listed here is a single TCR beta chain. Its antigen is still unknown. PCR amplification relied on 60 Vbeta primers (plus 13 Jbeta primers). Profiling relied on immunoSEQ multiplex PCR, and the TCRdb table lists in-frame clones only, not all of them. The data show 130,000 or so clones, around 70% seen once. This sample stems from a study of cytomegalovirus exposure and HLA in healthy donors. Study-wide results and limits: As a later analysis revealed, most CMV-associated TCR beta chains appeared HLA-restricted. Later, an analysis showed that TCR beta chains associated with HLA were more clonally expanded than others that were equally common.

The TCR comes from a woman between 35 and 50 years old in good health and CMV-seropositive. Sequences were obtained from PBMCs.

The DNA of the CDR3 is TGCGCCAGCAGCCAAGAATGGGGCGCCGCAACTAATGAAAAACTGTTTTTT. This gives the protein CASSQEWGAATNEKLFF. V and J are TRBV4-3 and TRBJ1-4; D may be TRBD1 (5 bases). The CDR3 runs to 17 residues. Per germline, CDR1 LGHNA and CDR2 YSLEER. Trimming left V 0 bases short and J 0 bases short, with 11 bases between.